This record looks at one T cell receptor (beta chain) sequence and its context. What it recognizes is unknown. The cDNA of both the TCRalpha and TCRbeta chains was subjected to two nested PCRs of around 16 and 10 cycles. Reanalyzing the 5' RACE reads, TCRdb keeps one entry per CDR3 protein, without DNA. This repertoire comprises 350,000 to 550,000 distinct CDR3 sequences; its ten largest clones make up 2% to 3%. The data are from a study of monozygotic twins with inflammatory bowel disease. The CDR3 covers 11 residues. Looked up from germline, CDR1 is SNHLY and CDR2 is FYNNEI. Study conclusions and caveats: Variability in patient repertoires may have come partly from differing immunosuppressive treatments.

The TCR originated in a human donor with ulcerative colitis or Crohn's disease, or a healthy co-twin of an affected twin (not recorded which). The sample was blood. The J gene is TRBJ2-1, the V gene TRBV2; the D gene TCRdb calls, TRBD2, cannot be checked with no DNA. This CDR3 is CASSGPLPQFF.